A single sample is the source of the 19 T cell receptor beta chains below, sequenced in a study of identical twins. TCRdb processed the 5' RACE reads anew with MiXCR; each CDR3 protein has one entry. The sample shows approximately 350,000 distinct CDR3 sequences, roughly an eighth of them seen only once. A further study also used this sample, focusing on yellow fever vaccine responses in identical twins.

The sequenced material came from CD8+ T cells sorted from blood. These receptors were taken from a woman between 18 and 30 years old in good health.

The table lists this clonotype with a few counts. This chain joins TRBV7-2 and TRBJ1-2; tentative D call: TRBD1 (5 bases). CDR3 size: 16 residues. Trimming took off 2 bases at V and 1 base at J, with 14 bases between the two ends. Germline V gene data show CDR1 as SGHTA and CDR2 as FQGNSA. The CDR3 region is CASSLRGWEVNYGYTF. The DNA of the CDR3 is TGTGCCAGCAGCTTAAGGGGATGGGAAGTTAACTATGGCTACACCTTC. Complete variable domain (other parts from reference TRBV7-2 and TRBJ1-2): GAGVSQSPSNKVTEKGKDVELRCDPISGHTALYWYRQSLGQGLEFLIYFQGNSAPDKSGLPSDRFSAERTGGSVSTLTIQRTQQEDSAVYLCASSLRGWEVNYGYTFGSGTRLTVV.

CDR3 residues: CASSSRRLGQGTDTQYF. The CDR3 coding sequence is TGTGCCAGCAGTTCTCGAAGACTCGGCCAGGGCACAGATACGCAGTATTTT. The chain joins TRBV28 to TRBJ2-3; the D is unclear. Looked up from germline, CDR1 is MDHEN and CDR2 is SYDVKM. The CDR3 spans 17 residues. With 4 bases removed from V and 1 base from J, the gap between germline ends came to 18 bases.

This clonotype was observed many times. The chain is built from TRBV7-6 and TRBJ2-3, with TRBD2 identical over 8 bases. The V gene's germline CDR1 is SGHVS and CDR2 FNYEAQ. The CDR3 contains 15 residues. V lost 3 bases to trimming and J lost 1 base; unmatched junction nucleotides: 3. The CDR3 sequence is CASSLGTRGTDTQYF. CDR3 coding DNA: TGTGCCAGCAGCTTGGGGACTAGAGGCACAGATACGCAGTATTTT.

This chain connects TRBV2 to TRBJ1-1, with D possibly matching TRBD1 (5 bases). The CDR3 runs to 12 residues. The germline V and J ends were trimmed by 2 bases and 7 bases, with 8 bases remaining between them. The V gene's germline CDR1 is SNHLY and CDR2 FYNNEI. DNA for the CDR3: TGTGCCAGCAGTGAACGGGGCATTGAAGCTTTCTTT. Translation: CASSERGIEAFF. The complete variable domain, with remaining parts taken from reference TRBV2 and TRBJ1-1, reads EPEVTQTPSHQVTQMGQEVILRCVPISNHLYFYWYRQILGQKVEFLVSFYNNEISEKSEIFDDQFSVERPDGSNFTLKIRSTKLEDSAMYFCASSERGIEAFFGQGTRLTVV.

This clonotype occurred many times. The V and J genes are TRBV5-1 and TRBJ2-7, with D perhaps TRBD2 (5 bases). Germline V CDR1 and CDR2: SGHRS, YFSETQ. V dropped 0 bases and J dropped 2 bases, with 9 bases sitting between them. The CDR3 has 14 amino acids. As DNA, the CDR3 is TGCGCCAGCAGCTTGGAGGGAGTAGCCTACGAGCAGTACTTC. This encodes CASSLEGVAYEQYF.

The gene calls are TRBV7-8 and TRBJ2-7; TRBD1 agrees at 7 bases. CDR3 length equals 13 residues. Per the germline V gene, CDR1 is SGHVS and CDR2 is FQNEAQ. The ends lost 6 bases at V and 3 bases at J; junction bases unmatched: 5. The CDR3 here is CASSSDRVYEQYV. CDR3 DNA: TGTGCCAGCAGTTCAGACAGGGTCTACGAGCAGTACGTC.

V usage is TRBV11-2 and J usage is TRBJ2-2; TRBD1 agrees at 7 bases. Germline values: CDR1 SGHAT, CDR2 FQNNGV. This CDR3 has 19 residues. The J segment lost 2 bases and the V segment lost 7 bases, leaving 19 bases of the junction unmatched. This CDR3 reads CASIPLKGTGVLNTGELFF. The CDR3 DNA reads TGTGCCAGCATCCCCTTAAAAGGAACAGGGGTATTAAACACCGGGGAGCTGTTTTTT. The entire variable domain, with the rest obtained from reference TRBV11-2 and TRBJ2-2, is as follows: EAGVAQSPRYKIIEKRQSVAFWCNPISGHATLYWYQQILGQGPKLLIQFQNNGVVDDSQLPKDRFSAERLKGVDSTLKIQPAKLEDSAVYLCASIPLKGTGVLNTGELFFGEGSRLTVL.

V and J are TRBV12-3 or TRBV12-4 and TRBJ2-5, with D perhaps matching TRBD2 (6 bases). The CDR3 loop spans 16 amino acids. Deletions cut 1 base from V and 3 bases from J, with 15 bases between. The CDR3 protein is CASSLGYHGGEETQYF. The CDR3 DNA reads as TGTGCCAGCAGTTTAGGGTACCACGGGGGTGAAGAGACCCAGTACTTC.

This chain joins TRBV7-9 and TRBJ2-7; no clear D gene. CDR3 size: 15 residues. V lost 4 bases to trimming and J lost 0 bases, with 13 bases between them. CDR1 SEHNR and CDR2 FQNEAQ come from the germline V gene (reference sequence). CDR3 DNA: TGTGCCAGCAGCTCCAGCGCGAGCACCTCCTACGAGCAGTACTTC. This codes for CASSSSASTSYEQYF.

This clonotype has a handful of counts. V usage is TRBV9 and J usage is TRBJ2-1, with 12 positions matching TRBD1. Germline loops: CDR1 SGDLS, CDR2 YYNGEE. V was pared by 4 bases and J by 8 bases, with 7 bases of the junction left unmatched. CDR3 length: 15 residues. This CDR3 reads CASSLRDRGLDEQFF. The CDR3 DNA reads TGTGCCAGCAGCCTCCGGGACAGGGGGCTCGATGAGCAGTTCTTC. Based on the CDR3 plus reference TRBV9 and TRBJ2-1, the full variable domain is DSGVTQTPKHLITATGQRVTLRCSPRSGDLSVYWYQQSLDQGLQFLIQYYNGEERAKGNILERFSAQQFPDLHSELNLSSLELGDSALYFCASSLRDRGLDEQFFGPGTRLTVL.

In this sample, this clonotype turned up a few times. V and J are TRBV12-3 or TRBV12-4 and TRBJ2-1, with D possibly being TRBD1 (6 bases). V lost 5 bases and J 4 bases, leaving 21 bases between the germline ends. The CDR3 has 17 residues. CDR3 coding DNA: TGTGCCAGCAGTAGTTTAAGGGGACATGGCGTTTACAATGAGCAGTTCTTC. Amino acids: CASSSLRGHGVYNEQFF.

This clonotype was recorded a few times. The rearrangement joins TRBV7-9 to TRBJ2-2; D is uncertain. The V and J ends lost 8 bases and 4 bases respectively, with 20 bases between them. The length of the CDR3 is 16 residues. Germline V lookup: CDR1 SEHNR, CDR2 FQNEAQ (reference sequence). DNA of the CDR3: TGTGCCAGCCTCGTCCCCTTTGTCGGAGCCACCGGGGAGCTGTTTTTT. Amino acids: CASLVPFVGATGELFF.

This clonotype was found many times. For the CDR3, the DNA is TGCGCCAGCAGAGACACTAGCGGGGGCTACAATGAGCAGTTCTTC. Translation: CASRDTSGGYNEQFF. J is TRBJ2-1 and V is TRBV10-2; 11 nucleotides match TRBD2. With V trimmed by 6 bases and J by 3 bases, 4 bases remained unmatched. In germline, CDR1 is WSHSY, CDR2 SAAADI. The CDR3 is made up of 15 amino acids.

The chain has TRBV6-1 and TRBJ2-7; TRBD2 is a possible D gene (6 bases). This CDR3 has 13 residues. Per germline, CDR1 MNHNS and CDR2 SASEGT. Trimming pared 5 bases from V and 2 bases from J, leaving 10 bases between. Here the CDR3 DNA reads TGTGCCAGCAGTCCGGGACTCACCTACGAGCAGTACGTC. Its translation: CASSPGLTYEQYV.

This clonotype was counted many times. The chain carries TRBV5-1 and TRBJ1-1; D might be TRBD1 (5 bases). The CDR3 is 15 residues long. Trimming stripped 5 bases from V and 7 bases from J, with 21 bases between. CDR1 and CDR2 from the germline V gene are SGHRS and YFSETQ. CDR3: CASSFALDSINEAFF. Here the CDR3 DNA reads TGCGCCAGCAGTTTTGCCCTCGACAGCATAAATGAAGCTTTCTTT.

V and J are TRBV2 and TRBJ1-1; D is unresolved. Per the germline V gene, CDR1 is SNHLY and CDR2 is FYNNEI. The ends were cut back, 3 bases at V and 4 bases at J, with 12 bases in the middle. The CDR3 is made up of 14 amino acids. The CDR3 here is CASSDRGAVTEAFF. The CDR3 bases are TGTGCCAGCAGTGATCGAGGAGCGGTCACTGAAGCTTTCTTT.

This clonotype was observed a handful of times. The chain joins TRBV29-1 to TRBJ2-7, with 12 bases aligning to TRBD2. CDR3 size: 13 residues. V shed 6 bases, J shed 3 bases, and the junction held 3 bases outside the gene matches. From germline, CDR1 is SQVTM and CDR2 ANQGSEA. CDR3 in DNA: TGCAGCGTCAGACTAGCGGGGGACTACGAGCAGTACTTC. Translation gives CSVRLAGDYEQYF.

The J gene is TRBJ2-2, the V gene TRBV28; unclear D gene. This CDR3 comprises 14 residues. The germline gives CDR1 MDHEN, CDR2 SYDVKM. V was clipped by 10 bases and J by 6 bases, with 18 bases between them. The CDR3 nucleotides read TGTGCCATCAGGCGGATGAAGAAGGCCGGGGAGCTGTTTTTT. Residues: CAIRRMKKAGELFF.

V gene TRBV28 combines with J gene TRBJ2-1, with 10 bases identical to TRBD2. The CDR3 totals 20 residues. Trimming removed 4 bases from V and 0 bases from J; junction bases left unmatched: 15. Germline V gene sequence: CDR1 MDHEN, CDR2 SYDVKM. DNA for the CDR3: TGTGCCAGCAGTTCCCCTAGCGGGGGTGTACTAATTGGCTCCTACAATGAGCAGTTCTTC. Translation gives CASSSPSGGVLIGSYNEQFF.